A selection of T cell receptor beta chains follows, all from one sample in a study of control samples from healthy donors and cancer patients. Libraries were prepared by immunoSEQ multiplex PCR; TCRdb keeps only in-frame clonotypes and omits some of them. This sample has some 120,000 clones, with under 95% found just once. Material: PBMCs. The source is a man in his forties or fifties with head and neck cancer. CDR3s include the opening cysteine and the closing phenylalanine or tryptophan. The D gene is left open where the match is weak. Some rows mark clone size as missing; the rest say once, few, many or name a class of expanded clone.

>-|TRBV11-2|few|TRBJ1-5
TGTGCCAGCAGCTTATTAATGTCATCAGCCCAGCATTTT
CASSLLMSSAQHF
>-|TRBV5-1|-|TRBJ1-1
TGCGCCAGCAGCTTACAGGGTACTGAAGCTTTCTTT
CASSLQGTEAFF
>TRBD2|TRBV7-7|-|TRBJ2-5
TGTGCCAGCAGCTTAGGGACTAGCGGGGGGGCAGAGACCCAGTACTTC
CASSLGTSGGAETQYF
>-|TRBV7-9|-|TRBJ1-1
TGTGCCAGCAGCTTAGAACTGATCAACACTGAAGCTTTCTTT
CASSLELINTEAFF
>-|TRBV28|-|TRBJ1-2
TGTGCCAGCAGTTCGCAGAGTTGGGGCTACACCTTC
CASSSQSWGYTF
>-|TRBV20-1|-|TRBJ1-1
TGCAGTGCTAGAGAAGCTGGGGCTTTCTTT
CSAREAGAFF
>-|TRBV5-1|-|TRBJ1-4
TGCGCCAGCAGCTTGGGGAGGGGAGGCGATGAAAAACTGTTTTTT
CASSLGRGGDEKLFF
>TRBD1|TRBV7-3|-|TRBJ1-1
TGTGCCAGCAGCTTAATACAGGACCGCTCGGGACAGAAGAATTACACTGAAGCTTTCTTT
CASSLIQDRSGQKNYTEAFF
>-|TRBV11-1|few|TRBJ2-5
TGTGCCAGCAGCTTTGGGTCGTTTGCGGAAGAGACCCAGTACTTC
CASSFGSFAEETQYF
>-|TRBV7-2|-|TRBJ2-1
TGTGCCAGCAGCCCTAGCGCCCCGGGGCGGTCCTACAATGAGCAGTTCTTC
CASSPSAPGRSYNEQFF
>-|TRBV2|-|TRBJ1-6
TGTGCCAGCAGTGCCCACAGAAGCTCCTATAATTCACCCCTCCACTTT
CASSAHRSSYNSPLHF
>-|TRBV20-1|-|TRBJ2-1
TGCAGTGCTAGAGAGCGCCCTGAGCAGTTCTTC
CSARERPEQFF
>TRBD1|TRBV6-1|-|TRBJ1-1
TGTGCCAGCAACCCCCGGGACAGAGCGAACACTGAAGCTTTCTTT
CASNPRDRANTEAFF
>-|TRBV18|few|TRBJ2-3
TGTGCCAGCTCACCTAAGGAGGTGCGGAACACAGATACGCAGTATTTT
CASSPKEVRNTDTQYF
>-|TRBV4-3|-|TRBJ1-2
TGCGCCAGCAGCCAATCTAGAACAGTACCTGCCTATGGCTACACCTTC
CASSQSRTVPAYGYTF
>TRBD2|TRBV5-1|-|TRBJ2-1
TGCGCCAGCCGACTAGCGGGGGGGCGGAATGAGCAGTTCTTC
CASRLAGGRNEQFF
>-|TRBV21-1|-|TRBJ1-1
TGTGCCAGCAGCAACGGGACAGGGGGCAGGAACACTGAAGCTTTCTTT
CASSNGTGGRNTEAFF
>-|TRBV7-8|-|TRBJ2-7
TGTGCCAGCAGCACCCGGCCTACGGGCGAGCAGTACTTC
CASSTRPTGEQYF
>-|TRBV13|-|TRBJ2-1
TGTGCCAGCAGCGGGACCGGGGGTGCCTACAATGAGCAGTTCTTC
CASSGTGGAYNEQFF
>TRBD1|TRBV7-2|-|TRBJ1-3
TGTGCCAGCAGCTTGCACACAGGGGCTGGAAACACCATATATTTT
CASSLHTGAGNTIYF
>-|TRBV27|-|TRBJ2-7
TGTGCCAGCAGCCTCTCATCGACAGACAACTACGAGCAGTACTTC
CASSLSSTDNYEQYF
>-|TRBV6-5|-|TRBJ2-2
TGTGCCAGCTTGCGACACTGGGGCACCGGGGAGCTGTTTTTT
CASLRHWGTGELFF
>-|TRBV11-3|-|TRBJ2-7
TGTGCCAGCAGCTTGGGTTCTCGGGAGCAGTACTTC
CASSLGSREQYF
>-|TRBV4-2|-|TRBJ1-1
TGTGCCAGCAGCCAAGATCCGGGCAAGAACACTGAAGCTTTCTTT
CASSQDPGKNTEAFF
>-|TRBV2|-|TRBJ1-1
TGTGCCAGCAGTGTAGGGGTACTCACTGAAGCTTTCTTT
CASSVGVLTEAFF
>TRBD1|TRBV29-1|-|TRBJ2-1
TGCAGCGTTCGAGGGACAGATCAAGACTACAATGAGCAGTTCTTC
CSVRGTDQDYNEQFF
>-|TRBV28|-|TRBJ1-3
TGTGCCGGCGTGGGGGGGTTTAGCTCTGGAAACACCATATATTTT
CAGVGGFSSGNTIYF
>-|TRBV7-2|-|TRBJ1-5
TGTGCCAGCAGCCGGGGTCGGGAAAATCAGCCCCAGCATTTT
CASSRGRENQPQHF
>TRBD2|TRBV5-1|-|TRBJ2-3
TGCGCCAGCAGCTTGGCCGGGAGGAAAGATACGCAGTATTTT
CASSLAGRKDTQYF